This TCR beta chain was sequenced during a study of T cell repertoires in cytomegalovirus infection. Across the study: HLA-B-restricted CMV epitopes that are well studied were used alongside recently identified HLA-C-restricted ones.

Germline CDR1 and CDR2: SGHTA and FQGNSA. Trimming stripped 1 base from V and 3 bases from J, with 10 bases between. The CDR3 spans 14 residues. The sample holds a few counts of this clonotype. Its antigen is undetermined. In TCRdb, the reads were re-called with MiXCR into one record per CDR3 protein. Found here are approximately 500,000 distinct CDR3 sequences, around 30% of them singletons; the top ten hold roughly 16%. The sample was cultured PBMCs, taken from culture after CMV antigen stimulation. The sequence came from a human donor in good health (CMV status not recorded). Some clones in this sample may be carry-over from other donors' samples. The rearrangement uses TRBV7-2 and TRBJ2-7, with D unresolved. The CDR3 is CASSLVWTRYEQYF. The CDR3 DNA reads TGTGCCAGCAGCTTAGTTTGGACGCGCTACGAGCAGTACTTC.